These T cell receptor beta chains were read from a single sample in a study of cytomegalovirus exposure and HLA in healthy donors. Repertoires were generated with immunoSEQ multiplex PCR, while TCRdb's copy carries only in-frame clones and drops some. The sample lists around 120,000 clones, more than 65% occurring once. Specimen: PBMCs. The receptors stem from a woman in her sixties in good health and CMV-seropositive. Both conserved end residues are trimmed from each CDR3.

j_call v_call cdr3_aa
TRBJ2-5 TRBV5-1 ASSVLPPSGGETQY
TRBJ2-1 TRBV29-1 SAGIRGEQF
TRBJ2-5 TRBV28 ASSFFQGSQETQY
TRBJ1-4 TRBV28 ATLDRMNEKLF
TRBJ1-6 TRBV7-2 ASSSTITSSYNSPLH
TRBJ2-7 TRBV5-4 ASSSTGWGYEQY
TRBJ2-3 TRBV2 ASSERGVDSTDTQY
TRBJ1-2 TRBV5-4 ASSDGTFYGYT
TRBJ1-2 TRBV2 ASSPPGGSGALNYGYT
TRBJ2-7 TRBV2 ASSRQEQY
TRBJ1-2 TRBV6-1 ASSEVRKGQGIGYGYT
TRBJ1-1 TRBV10-3 ATRGGVTEAF
TRBJ1-3 TRBV18 ASSPQGLDGNTIY
TRBJ1-6 TRBV7-2 ASRPGTANSPLH
TRBJ2-7 TRBV11-2 ASSLFREKSYEQY
TRBJ1-5 TRBV2 ASTYVSNQPQH
TRBJ2-1 TRBV7-3 ASSLWGGGQALGSLNNEQF
TRBJ1-6 TRBV25-1 ASSEPKGANSPLH
TRBJ1-1 TRBV7-9 ASSPVARGQNTEAF
TRBJ2-2 TRBV5-1 ASSLSGDTTGELF
TRBJ2-7 TRBV19 ASSIGAGYEQY
TRBJ1-5 TRBV7-3 ASSPGGGNQPQH
TRBJ1-3 TRBV5-1 ASSTQGNSGNTIY
TRBJ1-1 TRBV19 ASSIGAGDWRGATNTEAF
TRBJ1-5 TRBV2 ASSQSTVINQPQH
TRBJ2-3 TRBV25-1 ASTEGGLRNTQY
TRBJ1-2 TRBV5-4 ASSPEANYGYT
TRBJ2-7 TRBV27 ASRAGIAPTDEQY
TRBJ2-7 TRBV7-2 ASSLVAGREYEQY
TRBJ1-6 TRBV18 ASSPSRGPDSPLH
TRBJ1-1 TRBV6-1 ASSEVGTISEAF
TRBJ2-1 TRBV7-2 ASSLVGSGSYNEQF
TRBJ1-5 TRBV7-9 ASSPLQGGDQPQH
TRBJ1-5 TRBV15 ATGRANQPQH
TRBJ1-1 TRBV7-9 ASSSPSGGPNTEAF
TRBJ2-2 TRBV14 ASRKGPTWELF
TRBJ1-2 TRBV2 ASSPNSYGYT
TRBJ1-6 TRBV7-9 ASSLGTGTGHSPLH
TRBJ2-6 TRBV6-5 ASRHDSSGANVLT
TRBJ1-2 TRBV10-2 ASSESPRGLDGYT
TRBJ1-2 TRBV6-5 ASSKGQEYGYT
TRBJ2-7 TRBV6-5 ASSYSGIGAYEQY
TRBJ1-1 TRBV10-3 AISESINAYTWGQGNTEAF
TRBJ1-4 TRBV6-1 ASSAQEGEKLF
TRBJ2-7 TRBV6-5 ASSYEGFKGYEQY
TRBJ1-2 TRBV18 ASSTINDRGVGYT
TRBJ1-5 TRBV5-1 ASSLAGLNPQH
TRBJ2-7 TRBV6-5 ASSYTRTGEQY
TRBJ1-2 TRBV5-1 ASSLVTSTYGYT
TRBJ1-2 TRBV29-1 SVDRYETYT
TRBJ1-2 TRBV5-6 ASSLGGTGAYGYT
TRBJ2-1 TRBV18 ASSQFAAEKQF
TRBJ2-5 TRBV6-1 ASSEWGGGETQY
TRBJ2-1 TRBV2 ATLAFGLPYNEQF
TRBJ2-3 TRBV5-1 ASSSLAGTTDTQY
TRBJ2-7 TRBV6-5 ASSPAGTGAYEQY
TRBJ2-7 TRBV7-2 ASSQDTAREQY
TRBJ2-7 TRBV9 ASSVDGGYEQY